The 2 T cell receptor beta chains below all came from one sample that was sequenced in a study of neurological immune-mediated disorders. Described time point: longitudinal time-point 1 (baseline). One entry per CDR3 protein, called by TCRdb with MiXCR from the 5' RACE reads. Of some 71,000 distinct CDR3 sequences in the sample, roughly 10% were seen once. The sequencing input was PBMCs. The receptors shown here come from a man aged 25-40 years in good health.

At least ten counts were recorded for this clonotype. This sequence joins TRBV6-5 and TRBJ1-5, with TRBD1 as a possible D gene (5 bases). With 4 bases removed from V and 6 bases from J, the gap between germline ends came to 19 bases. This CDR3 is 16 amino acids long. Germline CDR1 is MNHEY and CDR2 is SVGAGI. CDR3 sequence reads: CASSSVSQGRAQPQHF. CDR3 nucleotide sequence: TGTGCCAGCAGTTCCGTAAGCCAGGGACGGGCTCAGCCCCAGCATTTT.

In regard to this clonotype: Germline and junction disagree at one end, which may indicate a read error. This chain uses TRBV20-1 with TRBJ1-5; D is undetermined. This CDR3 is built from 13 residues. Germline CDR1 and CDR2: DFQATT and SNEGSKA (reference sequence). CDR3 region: CNASRYSNKPQHF. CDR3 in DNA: TGCAATGCCTCGAGGTATAGCAATAAGCCCCAGCATTTT.